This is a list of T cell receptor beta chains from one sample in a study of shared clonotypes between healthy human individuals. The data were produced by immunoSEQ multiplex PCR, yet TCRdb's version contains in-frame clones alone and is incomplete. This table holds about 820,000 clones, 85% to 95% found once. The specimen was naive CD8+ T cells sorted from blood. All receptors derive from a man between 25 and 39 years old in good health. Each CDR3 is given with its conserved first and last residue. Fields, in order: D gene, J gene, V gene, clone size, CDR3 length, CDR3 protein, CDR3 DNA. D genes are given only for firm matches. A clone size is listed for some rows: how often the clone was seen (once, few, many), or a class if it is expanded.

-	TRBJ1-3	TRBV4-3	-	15	CASSQDRGAGNTIYF	TGCGCCAGCAGCCAAGATAGAGGAGCTGGAAACACCATATATTTT
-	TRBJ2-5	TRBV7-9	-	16	CASFLAGAGVSETQYF	TGTGCCAGCTTTCTTGCAGGGGCTGGGGTGTCAGAGACCCAGTACTTC
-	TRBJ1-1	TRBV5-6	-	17	CASSLAREVSRRTEAFF	TGTGCCAGCAGCTTGGCCAGGGAGGTTAGTAGAAGAACTGAAGCTTTCTTT
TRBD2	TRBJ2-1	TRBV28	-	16	CASRYLAGGPNNEQFF	TGTGCCAGCAGGTACCTAGCGGGAGGGCCAAATAATGAGCAGTTCTTC
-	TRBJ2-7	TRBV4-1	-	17	CASSQGLLAKGLYEQYF	TGCGCCAGCAGCCAAGGTCTGCTAGCCAAGGGGCTCTACGAGCAGTACTTC
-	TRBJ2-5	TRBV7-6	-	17	CASSLDRRGGDQETQYF	TGTGCCAGCAGCTTAGACAGGAGGGGGGGAGACCAAGAGACCCAGTACTTC
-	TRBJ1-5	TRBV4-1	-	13	CASSQEEYQPQHF	TGCGCCAGCAGCCAAGAGGAATATCAGCCCCAGCATTTT
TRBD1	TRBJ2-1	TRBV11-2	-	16	CASSPGGQGVHNEQFF	TGTGCCAGCAGCCCAGGGGGACAGGGGGTCCACAATGAGCAGTTCTTC
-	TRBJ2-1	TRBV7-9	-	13	CASSLVDYNEQFF	TGTGCCAGCAGCTTGGTCGACTACAATGAGCAGTTCTTC
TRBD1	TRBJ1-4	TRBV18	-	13	CASSRDRDGKLFF	TGTGCCAGCTCACGGGACAGGGACGGGAAACTGTTTTTT
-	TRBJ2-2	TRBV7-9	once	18	CASSGHSSGTDNTGELFF	TGTGCCAGCAGCGGACATTCGAGTGGGACCGATAACACCGGGGAGCTGTTTTTT
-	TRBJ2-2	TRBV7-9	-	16	CASSENRGGGTGELFF	TGTGCCAGCAGCGAAAACAGGGGAGGCGGCACCGGGGAGCTGTTTTTT
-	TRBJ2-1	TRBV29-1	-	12	CSWGLQDNEQFF	TGCAGTTGGGGACTTCAAGACAATGAGCAGTTCTTC
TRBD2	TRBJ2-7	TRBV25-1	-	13	CASSGGRAGEQYF	TGTGCCAGCAGTGGGGGGAGGGCCGGCGAGCAGTACTTC
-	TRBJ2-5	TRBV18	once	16	CASSPPRIGVEETQYF	TGTGCCAGCTCACCACCAAGGATCGGGGTTGAGGAGACCCAGTACTTC
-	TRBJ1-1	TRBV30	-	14	CAWSVLVMNTEAFF	TGTGCCTGGAGTGTATTGGTAATGAACACTGAAGCTTTCTTT
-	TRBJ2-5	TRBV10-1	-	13	CASSGAIQETQYF	TGCGCCAGCAGTGGGGCGATTCAAGAGACCCAGTACTTC
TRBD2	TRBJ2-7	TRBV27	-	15	CASSPKTSLGYEQYF	TGTGCCAGCAGTCCCAAGACTAGCCTAGGCTACGAGCAGTACTTC
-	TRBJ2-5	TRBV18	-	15	CASSPGRSYQETQYF	TGTGCCAGCTCACCGGGCAGGAGCTACCAAGAGACCCAGTACTTC
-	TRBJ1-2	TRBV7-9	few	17	CASSLPEILLLGDGYTF	TGTGCCAGCAGCCTACCCGAGATACTCCTCCTAGGGGATGGCTACACCTTC
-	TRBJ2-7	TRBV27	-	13	CASSLRLPYEQYF	TGTGCCAGCAGTTTAAGGTTACCCTACGAGCAGTACTTC